The rows below give T cell receptor beta chains drawn from one sample of a study of cytotoxic CD8 clonotypes in ibrutinib-treated CLL. The data were produced by immunoSEQ multiplex PCR, yet TCRdb's version contains in-frame clones alone and is incomplete. The sample yields 200,000 to 250,000 clones, 70% seen once. The source material was PBMCs, sampled after 24 months of ibrutinib treatment. The receptor set was obtained from a human donor with chronic lymphocytic leukemia. CDR3s include the opening cysteine and the closing phenylalanine or tryptophan. A D gene is named only where the DNA matches it firmly. Only part of the rows carry a size: once, few, many, or a class if the clone is expanded.

V gene	D gene	J gene	clone size	CDR3 length	CDR3 DNA	CDR3 protein
TRBV27	TRBD1	TRBJ1-1	many	15	TGTGCCAGCAGTTTCAGGGGGCCCTCCCCAATTGAAGCTTTCTTT	CASSFRGPSPIEAFF
TRBV5-4	.	TRBJ2-1	.	15	TGTGCCAGCAGGGACGAGGTGGCCTTCTACAATGAGCAGTTCTTC	CASRDEVAFYNEQFF
TRBV7-2	TRBD2	TRBJ2-5	.	16	TGTGCCAGCAGCTCCCGACTAGCGGGACTCCAAGAGACCCAGTACTTC	CASSSRLAGLQETQYF
TRBV5-4	.	TRBJ1-2	few	16	TGTGCCAGCAGCTACCCTCCGGCAGGGATTCGCTATGGCTACACCTTC	CASSYPPAGIRYGYTF
TRBV6-4	.	TRBJ1-5	.	14	TGTGCCAGCAGCGCTCTCCTGGGGGATCAGCCCCAGCATTTT	CASSALLGDQPQHF
TRBV7-3	.	TRBJ2-2	.	14	TGTGCCAGCAGCCGACAGGTGAACACCGGGGAGCTGTTTTTT	CASSRQVNTGELFF
TRBV6-5	.	TRBJ1-5	.	13	TGTGCCAGCAGTTACAACCCCAATCAGCCCCAGCATTTT	CASSYNPNQPQHF
TRBV11-2	TRBD1	TRBJ1-4	once	15	TGTGCCAGCAGCTTCCAGGGACAGGAGAATGAAAAACTGTTTTTT	CASSFQGQENEKLFF
TRBV5-1	TRBD1	TRBJ1-1	.	14	TGCGCCAGCAGCTTCCAAGACAGGGGCACTGAAGCTTTCTTT	CASSFQDRGTEAFF
TRBV7-3	TRBD1	TRBJ1-6	once	16	TGTGCCAGCAGCTTGGACCATGGACAGGGTAGTTCACCCCTCCACTTT	CASSLDHGQGSSPLHF
TRBV27	.	TRBJ2-5	.	15	TGTGCCAGCAGCCAGCCGGGACAAGGGGTGGAGACCCAGTACTTC	CASSQPGQGVETQYF
TRBV4-2	TRBD1	TRBJ2-7	.	16	TGTGCCAGCAGCCAACCCCAGGGGGACAAGGGCTACGAGCAGTACTTC	CASSQPQGDKGYEQYF
TRBV29-1	.	TRBJ2-6	.	16	TGCAGCGTTGAAGATCTTGATAGTTCTGGGGCCAACGTCCTGACTTTC	CSVEDLDSSGANVLTF
TRBV18	TRBD1	TRBJ2-7	.	17	TGTGCCAGCTCAAAGGGACAAGGGACAGGGGGCGCCTACGAGCAGTACTTC	CASSKGQGTGGAYEQYF
TRBV30	.	TRBJ1-5	.	13	TGTGCCTGGAAGGCGCAGGGTGATCAGCCCCAGCATTTT	CAWKAQGDQPQHF
TRBV7-8	.	TRBJ2-7	.	13	TGTGCCAGCAGCTTAGGGCTCCGCTACGAGCAGTACTTC	CASSLGLRYEQYF
TRBV29-1	.	TRBJ1-1	.	11	TGCAGCGTCGGAGCGAATACTGAAGCTTTCTTT	CSVGANTEAFF
TRBV25-1	.	TRBJ1-5	.	11	TGTGCCAGCGGAAACAATCAGCCCCAGCATTTT	CASGNNQPQHF
TRBV9	.	TRBJ2-5	few	12	TGTGCCAGCAGCCCCGGCTGGGGGACCCAGTACTTC	CASSPGWGTQYF
TRBV27	TRBD2	TRBJ2-1	.	12	TGTGCCAGCAGTGCCGCAAGCGGGAGGCAGTTCTTC	CASSAASGRQFF
TRBV7-6	.	TRBJ1-1	.	11	TGTGCCAGGGAGGGAAGGGTAGAAGCTTTCTTT	CAREGRVEAFF
TRBV27	TRBD2	TRBJ2-1	.	14	TGTGCCAGCAGTTCTCTAGCGGGAGAGCGCGAGCAGTTCTTC	CASSSLAGEREQFF
TRBV2	.	TRBJ2-1	.	15	TGTGCCAGCAGTGAAAGCGGCCACGTTACGAATGAGCAGTTCTTC	CASSESGHVTNEQFF
TRBV29-1	.	TRBJ2-1	.	11	TGCACTTACAGGGATAGCGATGAGCAGTTCTTC	CTYRDSDEQFF
TRBV7-7	TRBD1	TRBJ2-7	.	14	TGTGCTAGCAGCTTAGGGGGCCTAGAGTACGAGCAGTACTTC	CASSLGGLEYEQYF
TRBV9	TRBD1	TRBJ1-4	.	16	TGTGCCAGCAGCGTAGCGAGTGGACAGGGGAGTGAAAAACTGTTTTTT	CASSVASGQGSEKLFF
TRBV6-5	TRBD1	TRBJ2-7	.	14	TGTGCCAGCAGTGCGGGGACAGGGGTCTACGAGCAGTACTTC	CASSAGTGVYEQYF
TRBV5-4	.	TRBJ2-5	.	15	TGTGCCAGCAGCTCTATCCCAGCAGCCCAAGAGACCCAGTACTTC	CASSSIPAAQETQYF
TRBV9	.	TRBJ2-7	.	15	TGTGCCAGCAGCGTAGGTGACCTGCCGGGGAGCGAGCAGTACTTC	CASSVGDLPGSEQYF
TRBV27	.	TRBJ2-7	few	14	TGTGCCACCAAAGAGCGGACCACCTCCTACGAGCAGTACTTC	CATKERTTSYEQYF